A selection of T cell receptor beta chains follows, all from one sample in a study of blood T cell repertoires in COVID-19. Produced via immunoSEQ multiplex PCR; TCRdb's table is partial and in-frame only. This sample has some 270,000 clones, with 84% found just once. Sequenced: PBMCs or T cells enriched from blood (not recorded which). The source of these receptors is a man in his forties or fifties who had recovered from COVID-19. Both conserved end residues are part of each CDR3. D genes are given only for firm matches. Size tells how often a clone was seen (once, few, many) or the class of an expanded clone, and some rows leave it out.

cdr3_aa cdr3_nt j_call v_call d_call clone_size
CASSREGGSGSYEQYF TGTGCCAGCAGCCGGGAGGGGGGCTCAGGCTCCTACGAGCAGTACTTC TRBJ2-7 TRBV2 TRBD2 .
CASNVGRDRAAEAFF TGTGCCAGCAACGTTGGGAGGGACAGGGCTGCTGAAGCTTTCTTT TRBJ1-1 TRBV5-4 TRBD1 .
CASSNVGRDTEAFF TGCGCCAGCAGCAACGTGGGCAGGGACACTGAAGCTTTCTTT TRBJ1-1 TRBV4-3 . .
CASSPRTSGTTDTQYF TGTGCCAGCAGCCCCCGTACTAGCGGGACCACAGATACGCAGTATTTT TRBJ2-3 TRBV3-1/TRBV3-2 TRBD2 .
CASSLGTGGLANYGYTF TGTGCCAGCAGCCTCGGGACAGGGGGATTAGCTAACTATGGCTACACCTTC TRBJ1-2 TRBV9 TRBD1 .
CASSEGTGQWQPQHF TGTGCCAGCAGTGAAGGGACAGGGCAGTGGCAGCCCCAGCATTTT TRBJ1-5 TRBV2 TRBD1 .
CASDGYNSPLHF TGTGCCAGCGACGGGTATAATTCACCCCTCCACTTT TRBJ1-6 TRBV19 . .
CASEGLAGYNEQFF TGTGCCAGCGAGGGACTAGCGGGATACAATGAGCAGTTCTTC TRBJ2-1 TRBV2 TRBD2 .
CASSPRDRQIPEAFF TGTGCCAGCAGCCCGCGGGACAGGCAGATCCCTGAAGCTTTCTTT TRBJ1-1 TRBV3-1/TRBV3-2 TRBD1 .
CASSAHSRTPNSPLHF TGTGCCAGCAGCGCCCATTCCAGGACACCCAATTCACCCCTCCACTTT TRBJ1-6 TRBV7-9 . .
CASSLVGTSGSVADTQYF TGTGCCAGCAGCTTAGTAGGGACTAGCGGGAGTGTCGCAGATACGCAGTATTTT TRBJ2-3 TRBV11-3 TRBD2 few
CATTPVGDRSNQPQHF TGTGCCACCACTCCAGTCGGGGACAGAAGCAATCAGCCCCAGCATTTT TRBJ1-5 TRBV7-9 TRBD1 .
CAISGSSGVSYNEQFF TGTGCCATCAGTGGGTCCAGCGGGGTCTCCTACAATGAGCAGTTCTTC TRBJ2-1 TRBV10-3 TRBD2 .
CASSVGDVVAFF TGTGCCAGCAGTGTGGGAGATGTGGTGGCTTTCTTT TRBJ1-1 TRBV28 . .
CASSQDKGLQESEQYF TGTGCCAGCAGCCAAGATAAGGGGCTCCAGGAGTCTGAGCAGTACTTC TRBJ2-7 TRBV3-1/TRBV3-2 . .
CASSPGWGGPLYQPQHF TGTGCCAGCAGTCCGGGATGGGGGGGCCCCTTGTATCAGCCCCAGCATTTT TRBJ1-5 TRBV28 . .
CASSQDIGGVQFF TGCGCCAGCAGCCAAGATATAGGAGGGGTTCAGTTCTTC TRBJ2-1 TRBV4-3 . .
CASSLEAGQVGPEAFF TGTGCCAGCAGCTTAGAAGCGGGACAGGTCGGCCCCGAAGCTTTCTTT TRBJ1-1 TRBV7-2 TRBD1 .
CASSTKGGANVLTF TGTGCCAGCAGCACTAAAGGAGGGGCCAACGTCCTGACTTTC TRBJ2-6 TRBV13 . .
CATSFKRETQYF TGTGCCACCTCTTTTAAGCGGGAGACCCAGTACTTC TRBJ2-5 TRBV6-5 . few
CASSQDGQGSSGLFF TGCGCCAGCAGCCAGGACGGACAGGGCAGCAGTGGTCTGTTTTTT TRBJ1-4 TRBV4-3 TRBD1 .
CASSLGPLAGHNEQFF TGTGCCAGCAGCTTAGGTCCGCTAGCGGGGCACAATGAGCAGTTCTTC TRBJ2-1 TRBV7-9 TRBD2 .